This TCR beta chain was captured by sequencing in a study of blood T cell repertoires in COVID-19. For the study at large: Acute and convalescent COVID-19 specimens originated in the United States, Italy and Spain.

The CDR3 runs to 16 residues. V lost 4 bases to trimming and J lost 3 bases; unmatched junction nucleotides: 9. Germline V gives CDR1 SQVTM, CDR2 ANQGSEA. Original processing notes: Nucleated cell counts were estimated from reference gene primer amplification. The assay was immunoSEQ multiplex PCR, and TCRdb's table has in-frame clones only and misses some. The V and J calls and clone size were taken over from that table, and D and trimming were inferred from the DNA. The repertoire holds under 80,000 clones, with more than 75% as singletons. This rearrangement joins TRBV29-1 to TRBJ2-1; the match to TRBD2 covers 10 bases. The TCR comes from a human donor in a cohort sampled during active COVID-19. The sequenced sample was peripheral blood. CDR3 in DNA: TGCAGCGTTGTGCCTAGCGGGAGTCCCATCTACAATGAGCAGTTCTTC. This codes for CSVVPSGSPIYNEQFF.